A selection of T cell receptor beta chains follows, all from one sample in a study of control samples from healthy donors and cancer patients. Only in-frame clones appear in the TCRdb table, and some are missing; sequencing was by immunoSEQ multiplex PCR. The sample has over 75,000 clones, roughly 89% seen once; the top ten hold roughly 14%. The sequenced material came from blood. These receptors were obtained from a man aged 25 to 40 in good health. Both conserved end residues are part of each CDR3. A D gene is named only where the DNA matches it firmly. Clone size is shown for a subset of rows, as once, few, many or a class of expanded clone.

D,size,J,V,DNA,CDR3
NA,NA,TRBJ2-7,TRBV4-1,TGCGCCAGCAGCCAAGGCGCAACCCTATCCGAGCAGTACTTC,CASSQGATLSEQYF
NA,NA,TRBJ2-2,TRBV7-3,TGTGCCAGCAGCTTAAAGATCCCAGGGTCCGGCACCGGGGAGCTGTTTTTT,CASSLKIPGSGTGELFF
TRBD2,NA,TRBJ2-2,TRBV19,TGTGCCAGTAGTATGGCCCTAGCGGGATTCCCCTCCGGGGAGCTGTTTTTT,CASSMALAGFPSGELFF
TRBD2,NA,TRBJ2-1,TRBV19,TGTGCCAGTAGTTATAGCGGGAGGGCAACCTACAATGAGCAGTTCTTC,CASSYSGRATYNEQFF
TRBD2,once,TRBJ2-5,TRBV3-1/TRBV3-2,TGTGCCAGCAGCCTTATACACCGTCGGGTAGCGGGAGAGACCCAGTACTTC,CASSLIHRRVAGETQYF
NA,NA,TRBJ1-5,TRBV6-5,TGTGCCAGCAGTTTTAAGAGGCATCAGCCCCAGCATTTT,CASSFKRHQPQHF
TRBD1,NA,TRBJ2-2,TRBV7-3,TGTGCCAGCAGCTGGACAGGGGGCACCGGGGAGCTGTTTTTT,CASSWTGGTGELFF
NA,NA,TRBJ1-1,TRBV5-1,TGCGCCAGCAGCCCCCGGGGCACTGAAGCTTTCTTT,CASSPRGTEAFF
NA,NA,TRBJ1-4,TRBV19,TGTGCCAGTAGTATAGCGAGGGGTGGTCTCGAGAAACTGTTTTTT,CASSIARGGLEKLFF
NA,NA,TRBJ1-1,TRBV7-6,TGTGCCAGCAGCTTGTGGAACACTGAAGCTTTCTTT,CASSLWNTEAFF
NA,NA,TRBJ1-2,TRBV12-3/TRBV12-4,TGTGCCAGCAGTCCAGAAGGGGCGCGGGGCTACACCTTC,CASSPEGARGYTF
TRBD1,NA,TRBJ1-2,TRBV10-3,TGTGCCATCAGTGAGCCCTACGATGGACAGGGGAACTATGGCTACACCTTC,CAISEPYDGQGNYGYTF
NA,NA,TRBJ2-4,TRBV20-1,TGCAGTGCTAGTCTGTCGGGGGCCAAAAACATTCAGTACTTC,CSASLSGAKNIQYF
NA,NA,TRBJ2-5,TRBV6-2/TRBV6-3,TGTGCCAGCAGTGCCAACCAAGAGACCCAGTACTTC,CASSANQETQYF
TRBD1,NA,TRBJ2-5,TRBV5-6,TGTGCCAGCAGCCTCACGAGACAGGGGTGGGAGACCCAGTACTTC,CASSLTRQGWETQYF
NA,NA,TRBJ1-5,TRBV29-1,TGCAGCGTTCAATTTGCCTCGACAGATAGCAATCAGCCCCAGCATTTT,CSVQFASTDSNQPQHF
TRBD1,NA,TRBJ1-2,TRBV6-5,TGTGCCAGCGGGACAGGGAACTATGGCTACACCTTC,CASGTGNYGYTF
NA,NA,TRBJ1-5,TRBV28,TGTGCCAGCAGTTTAGATGGGGATGGGGGTCAGCCCCAGCATTTT,CASSLDGDGGQPQHF